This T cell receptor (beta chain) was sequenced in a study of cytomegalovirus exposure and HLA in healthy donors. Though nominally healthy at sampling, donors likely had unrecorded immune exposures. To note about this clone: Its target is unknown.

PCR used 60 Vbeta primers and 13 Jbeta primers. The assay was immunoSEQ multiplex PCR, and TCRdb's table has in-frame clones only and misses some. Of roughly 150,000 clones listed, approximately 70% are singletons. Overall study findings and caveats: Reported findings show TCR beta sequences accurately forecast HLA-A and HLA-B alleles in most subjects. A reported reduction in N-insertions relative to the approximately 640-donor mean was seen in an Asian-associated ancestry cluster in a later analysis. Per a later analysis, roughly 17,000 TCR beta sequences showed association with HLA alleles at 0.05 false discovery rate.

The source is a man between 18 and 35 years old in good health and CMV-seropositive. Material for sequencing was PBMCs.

CDR3 loop: CASSGVSRNYGYTF. The CDR3 DNA sequence: TGTGCCAGCAGTGGGGTCAGCAGGAACTATGGCTACACCTTC. This chain links TRBV6-1 with TRBJ1-2; D is undetermined. V lost 4 bases to trimming and J lost 2 bases, with 11 bases between them. From germline, CDR1 is MNHNS and CDR2 SASEGT. The CDR3 extends over 14 amino acids.